This T cell receptor (beta chain) is from a study of T-cell reconstitution after alpha-beta-depleted transplantation in children. Construction of the TCRbeta library involved unique molecular identifiers. TCRdb independently ran MiXCR on the PCR reads; one entry per CDR3 protein. The data contain around 680,000 distinct CDR3 sequences, 15% to 20% of them singletons. Deletions cut 7 bases from V and 2 bases from J, with 22 bases between. Germline CDR1 MGHRA, CDR2 YSYEKL. CDR3 length equals 17 residues. This chain uses TRBV4-1 with TRBJ2-3; D uncertain. This sample comprised PBMCs from the stem cell graft donor, obtained from the stem cell graft. The source of this sequence is a human donor who donated a stem cell graft to a child with acute myeloid leukemia. The CDR3 nucleotides read TGCGCCAGCACCTATTCTGCGGTGACTTCTTACACAGATACGCAGTATTTT. This encodes CASTYSAVTSYTDTQYF.